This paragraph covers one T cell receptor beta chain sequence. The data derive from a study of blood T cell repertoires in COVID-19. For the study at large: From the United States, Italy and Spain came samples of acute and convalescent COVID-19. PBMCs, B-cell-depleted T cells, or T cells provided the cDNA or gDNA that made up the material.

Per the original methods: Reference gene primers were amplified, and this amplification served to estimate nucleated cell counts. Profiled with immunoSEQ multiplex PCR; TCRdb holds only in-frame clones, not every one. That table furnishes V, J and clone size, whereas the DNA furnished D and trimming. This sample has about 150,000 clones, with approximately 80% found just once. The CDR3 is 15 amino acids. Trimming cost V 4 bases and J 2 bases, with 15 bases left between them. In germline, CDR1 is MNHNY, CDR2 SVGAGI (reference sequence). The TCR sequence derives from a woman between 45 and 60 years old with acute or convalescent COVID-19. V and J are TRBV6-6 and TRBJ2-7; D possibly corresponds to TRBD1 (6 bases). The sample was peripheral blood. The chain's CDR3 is CASSSQGPPTYEQYF. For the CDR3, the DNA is TGTGCCAGCAGTTCACAGGGTCCTCCAACCTACGAGCAGTACTTC.